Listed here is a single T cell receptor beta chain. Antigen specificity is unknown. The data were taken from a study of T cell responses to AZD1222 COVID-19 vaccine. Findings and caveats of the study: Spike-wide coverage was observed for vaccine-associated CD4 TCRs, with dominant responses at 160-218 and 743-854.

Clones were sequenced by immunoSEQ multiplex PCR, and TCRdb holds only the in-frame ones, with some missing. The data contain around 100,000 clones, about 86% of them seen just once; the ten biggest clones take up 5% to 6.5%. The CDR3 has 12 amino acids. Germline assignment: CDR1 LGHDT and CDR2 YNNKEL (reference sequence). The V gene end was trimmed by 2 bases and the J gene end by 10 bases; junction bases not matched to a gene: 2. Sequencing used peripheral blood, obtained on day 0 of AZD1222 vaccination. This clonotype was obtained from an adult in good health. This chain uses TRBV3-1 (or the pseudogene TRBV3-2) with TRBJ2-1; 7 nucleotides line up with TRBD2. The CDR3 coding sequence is TGTGCCAGCAGCCAACGAGCGGGGGAGCAGTTCTTC. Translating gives CASSQRAGEQFF.